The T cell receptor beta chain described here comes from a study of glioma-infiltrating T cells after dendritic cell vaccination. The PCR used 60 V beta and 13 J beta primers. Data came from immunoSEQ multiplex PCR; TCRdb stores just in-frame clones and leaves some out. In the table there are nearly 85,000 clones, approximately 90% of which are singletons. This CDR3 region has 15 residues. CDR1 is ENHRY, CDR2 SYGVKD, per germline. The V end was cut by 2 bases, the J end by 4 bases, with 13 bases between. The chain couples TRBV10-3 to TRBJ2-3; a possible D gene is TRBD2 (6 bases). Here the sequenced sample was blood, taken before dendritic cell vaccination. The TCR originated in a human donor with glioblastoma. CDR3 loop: CAISEPSVRADTQYF. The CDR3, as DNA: TGTGCCATCAGTGAGCCTAGCGTGAGGGCAGATACGCAGTATTTT.